The sequence of this TCR beta chain was determined in a study of blood T cell repertoires in COVID-19. The wider study: Samples came from the United States, Italy and Spain, spanning acute and convalescent COVID-19.

Assay: immunoSEQ multiplex PCR; the TCRdb copy retains only in-frame clones and omits some. The data contain fewer than 350,000 clones, roughly 90% of them singletons. The V gene end was trimmed by 0 bases and the J gene end by 0 bases; junction bases not matched to a gene: 10. Per the germline V gene, CDR1 is SGHRS and CDR2 is YFSETQ. CDR3 length equals 18 residues. The source of this sequence is a man aged 35 to 55 with acute or convalescent COVID-19. The chain carries TRBV5-1 and TRBJ1-1, with 8 nucleotides matching TRBD1. The sequenced material came from peripheral blood. This CDR3 is CASSLADRVGAVNTEAFF. CDR3 nucleotides: TGCGCCAGCAGCTTGGCGGACAGGGTAGGAGCGGTGAACACTGAAGCTTTCTTT.